This T cell receptor beta chain was identified during a study of vaccination effects on CD4 cells after COVID-19. On this clone itself: The target antigen is unknown.

The table came from immunoSEQ multiplex PCR; TCRdb's copy has only in-frame clones and leaves some out. Of some 68,000 clones listed, roughly 70% were seen once; the top ten hold approximately 4.3%. V was cut by 0 bases and J by 0 bases, with 13 bases left in between. CDR3 length: 17 residues. The germline V gene has CDR1 KGHSH and CDR2 LQKENI. Findings and caveats of the study: Among infection- and vaccine-induced clones, marked clonal contraction occurred late after vaccination.

Expansion with viral peptide pools was applied to antigen-specific CD4+ T cells by the ViraFEST assay prior to sequencing. Culturing for around ten days preceded CD4+ T cell isolation. Vaccine recipients, nucleocapsid antibody negative, had no prior SARS-CoV-2 infection. Each culture well received approximately 2 million PBMC. These cells were then cultured in IMDM with 9.5 to 10 IU/ml IL-2 and around 10 ug/ml peptides. The sample was CD4+ T cells from PBMCs cultured with HCoV-OC43 spike peptides, taken before COVID-19 vaccination. Subset given: HCoV-OC43 spike overlapping peptide pool stimulation. The chain combines TRBV18 with TRBJ2-3; D might be TRBD2 (6 bases). The source of this sequence is a human donor who received a COVID-19 vaccine. The CDR3 DNA follows: TGTGCCAGCTCACCACCAAACTTAGCGGCTAGCACAGATACGCAGTATTTT. It yields the protein CASSPPNLAASTDTQYF.